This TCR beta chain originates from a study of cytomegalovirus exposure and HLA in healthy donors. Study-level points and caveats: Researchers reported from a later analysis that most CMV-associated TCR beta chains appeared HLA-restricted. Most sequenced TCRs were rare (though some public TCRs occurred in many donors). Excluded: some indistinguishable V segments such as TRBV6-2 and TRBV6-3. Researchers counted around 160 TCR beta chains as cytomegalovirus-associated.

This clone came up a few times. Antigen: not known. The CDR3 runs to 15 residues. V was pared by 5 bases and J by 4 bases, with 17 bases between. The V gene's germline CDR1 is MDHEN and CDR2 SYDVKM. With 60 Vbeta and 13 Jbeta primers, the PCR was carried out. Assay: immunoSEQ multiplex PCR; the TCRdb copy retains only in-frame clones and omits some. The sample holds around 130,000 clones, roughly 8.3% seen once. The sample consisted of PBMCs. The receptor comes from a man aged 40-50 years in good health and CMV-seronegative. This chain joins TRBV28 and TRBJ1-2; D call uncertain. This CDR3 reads CASSERIGWGYGYTF. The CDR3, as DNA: TGTGCCAGCAGTGAGCGGATTGGTTGGGGCTATGGCTACACCTTC.